This T cell receptor beta chain was sequenced during a study of blood T cell repertoires in COVID-19. At the level of the study: Specimens from acute and convalescent COVID-19 originated in the United States, Italy and Spain. PBMCs, B-cell-depleted T cells, or T cells provided the cDNA or gDNA that made up the material.

In the authors' workflow: Amplification with reference gene primers provided the estimates of nucleated cell counts. Profiling relied on immunoSEQ multiplex PCR, and the TCRdb table lists in-frame clones only, not all of them. V and J calls and clone size are as listed in that table; D and trimming were resolved from the DNA. The profile shows approximately 300,000 clones, around 90% of them singletons. Cohorts were determined from participant-reported clinical history. The origin of this receptor is a young woman who had recovered from COVID-19. Specimen: PBMCs or T cells enriched from blood (not recorded which).

The CDR3, as DNA: TGCGCCAGCAGCTTGGGGGGTTGGACAGACTCTAACTATGGCTACACCTTC. Translated: CASSLGGWTDSNYGYTF. V gene TRBV5-1 combines with J gene TRBJ1-2, with D possibly being TRBD1 (6 bases). Between the trimmed V and J ends, which lost 0 bases and 0 bases, there was a span of 15 bases. The CDR3 has 17 amino acids. Germline CDR1 reads SGHRS; CDR2 reads YFSETQ.